The 19 T cell receptor beta chains presented below share a single source sample, sequenced in a study of blood T cell repertoires in COVID-19. Produced via immunoSEQ multiplex PCR; TCRdb's table is partial and in-frame only. Found here are about 180,000 clones, more than 70% of them singletons; the top ten hold 2.5%. The sample was peripheral blood. These receptors were obtained from a man aged 35 to 55 with active or convalescent COVID-19.

The chain links TRBV7-8 to TRBJ2-5, with D possibly TRBD1 on 6 matching bases. Germline CDR1 reads SGHVS; CDR2 reads FQNEAQ. This CDR3 is 16 amino acids long. Deletions cut 2 bases from V and 5 bases from J, with 18 bases between. The DNA for the CDR3 is TGTGCCAGCAGCTTACGATTACAGGGTCTTGTGGAGACCCAGTACTTC. Translating it yields CASSLRLQGLVETQYF.

The chain couples TRBV30 to TRBJ2-7, with TRBD1 matching over 7 bases. This CDR3 has 14 residues. Losses at the gene ends were 1 base for V and 2 bases for J; bases not matched to a gene: 5. The germline CDR1 and CDR2 sequences are GTSNPN and SVGIG (reference sequence). CDR3 DNA sequence: TGTGCCTGGAGTGCTTCGGGACAGCCCTACGAGCAGTACTTC. It codes for CAWSASGQPYEQYF.

The chain couples TRBV7-2 to TRBJ1-6, with D hard to call. V lost 5 bases to trimming and J lost 11 bases, with 13 bases between them. The CDR3 runs to 13 residues. In germline, CDR1 is SGHTA, CDR2 FQGNSA. CDR3 in amino acids: CASSPIEGPPLHF. CDR3 coding DNA: TGTGCCAGCAGCCCCATCGAGGGTCCACCCCTCCACTTT.

This chain uses TRBV28 with TRBJ1-3; D is perhaps TRBD1 (5 bases). The length of the CDR3 is 15 residues. CDR1 is MDHEN and CDR2 is SYDVKM in the germline V gene. Trimming shortened V by 5 bases and J by 0 bases, and 11 bases separated the two germline ends. DNA for the CDR3: TGTGCCAGCAGTGTGGGACTCGCCTCTGGAAACACCATATATTTT. Translating gives CASSVGLASGNTIYF.

The V call is TRBV27, the J call TRBJ1-1; D not resolved. Germline CDR1 and CDR2: MNHEY and SMNVEV (reference sequence). The CDR3 covers 16 residues. V was pared by 0 bases and J by 0 bases, with 11 bases between. CDR3: CASSLSPMRMNTEAFF. Written as DNA, the CDR3 is TGTGCCAGCAGTTTATCTCCCATGAGGATGAACACTGAAGCTTTCTTT.

J is TRBJ2-6 and V is TRBV3-1 (or the pseudogene TRBV3-2), with D hard to call. Between the trimmed V and J ends, which lost 2 bases and 0 bases, there was a span of 14 bases. Germline V gene data show CDR1 as LGHDT and CDR2 as YNNKEL (reference sequence). The CDR3 consists of 18 residues. CDR3 residues: CASSQSRSRLSGANVLTF. The CDR3 coding sequence is TGTGCCAGCAGCCAATCCAGGTCAAGGCTCTCTGGGGCCAACGTCCTGACTTTC.

V is TRBV24-1 and J is TRBJ2-1; TRBD1 matches 8 bases. This CDR3 has 15 residues. Germline values: CDR1 KGHDR, CDR2 SFDVKD. J gave up 5 bases and V 4 bases, and 6 bases lay outside the gene matches. CDR3 region: CATSDRDRPDNEQFF. CDR3 nucleotide sequence: TGTGCCACCAGTGACCGGGACAGGCCGGACAATGAGCAGTTCTTC.

The V call is TRBV5-1, the J call TRBJ2-1, with D possibly being TRBD1 (6 bases). The CDR3 loop spans 15 amino acids. CDR1 is SGHRS, CDR2 YFSETQ, per germline. With 4 bases removed from V and 1 base from J, the gap between germline ends came to 12 bases. Written as DNA, the CDR3 is TGCGCCAGCAGCCCCGGACAGAATTCCTACAATGAGCAGTTCTTC. Translation: CASSPGQNSYNEQFF.

V is TRBV5-1 and J is TRBJ1-2, with 11 bases matching TRBD1. CDR3 length: 17 residues. CDR1 is SGHRS and CDR2 is YFSETQ in the germline V gene. Trimming cost V 2 bases and J 3 bases; bases outside gene matches: 9. DNA for the CDR3: TGCGCCAGCAGCTTAGGACAGGGGGCAAGTCGGGACTATGGCTACACCTTC. As protein: CASSLGQGASRDYGYTF. Drawing the rest from reference TRBV5-1 and TRBJ1-2, the complete variable domain is KAGVTQTPRYLIKTRGQQVTLSCSPISGHRSVSWYQQTPGQGLQFLFEYFSETQRNKGNFPGRFSGRQFSNSRSEMNVSTLELGDSALYLCASSLGQGASRDYGYTFGSGTRLTVV.

The chain combines TRBV9 with TRBJ2-1, with TRBD2 identical over 11 bases. This CDR3 contains 16 residues. The germline V gene has CDR1 SGDLS and CDR2 YYNGEE. V lost 2 bases to trimming and J lost 2 bases; unmatched junction nucleotides: 3. Here the CDR3 reads CASSVTSGGPYNEQFF. Here the CDR3 DNA reads TGTGCCAGCAGCGTTACTAGCGGGGGTCCCTACAATGAGCAGTTCTTC.

The chain joins TRBV6-6 to TRBJ1-1; D is possibly TRBD1 (6 bases). CDR1 is MNHNY and CDR2 is SVGAGI in the germline V gene (reference sequence). V was shortened by 7 bases and J by 3 bases, with 12 bases between the two germline ends. The CDR3 has 13 amino acids. The DNA of the CDR3 is TGTGCCAGCACGCAGGGGACCCACACTGAAGCTTTCTTT. It encodes CASTQGTHTEAFF.

In this sample, this clone turned up a few times. V usage is TRBV6-1 and J usage is TRBJ1-2; perhaps TRBD1 as D (5 bases). Trimming removed 3 bases at V and 7 bases at J, with 9 bases between. CDR1 MNHNS and CDR2 SASEGT come from the germline V gene. The CDR3 extends over 12 amino acids. The CDR3 sequence: CASSESQAGYTF. Here the CDR3 DNA reads TGTGCCAGCAGTGAGTCACAGGCTGGCTACACCTTC.

The V and J genes are TRBV18 and TRBJ1-1; a weak D match, TRBD1 (6 bases). CDR3 length: 16 residues. Germline V lookup: CDR1 KGHSH, CDR2 LQKENI. The ends were cut back, 3 bases at V and 0 bases at J, with 14 bases in the middle. CDR3 region: CASSPRAGAMNTEAFF. The CDR3, as DNA: TGTGCCAGCTCACCCCGCGCAGGGGCGATGAACACTGAAGCTTTCTTT.

The chain recombines TRBV12-3 or TRBV12-4 with TRBJ2-7; D not certain. Trimming stripped 5 bases from V and 6 bases from J, with 8 bases between. There are 11 residues in the CDR3. CDR3: CASSRVGEQYF. Written as DNA, the CDR3 is TGTGCCAGCAGTCGGGTCGGCGAGCAGTACTTC.

CDR3 amino acids: CASSRLGRPSSYEQYF. In nucleotides, the CDR3 is TGTGCCAGCAGCCGGCTGGGGCGCCCGAGCTCCTACGAGCAGTACTTC. V is TRBV3-1 (or the pseudogene TRBV3-2) and J is TRBJ2-7; D may be TRBD1 (5 bases). Trimming took 4 bases from V and 0 from J, leaving 16 bases between them. The CDR3 is 16 amino acids. The V gene's germline CDR1 is LGHDT and CDR2 YNNKEL (reference sequence).

V is TRBV5-1 and J is TRBJ1-1, with D possibly matching TRBD1 (6 bases). V was shortened by 5 bases and J by 7 bases, with 21 bases between the two germline ends. This CDR3 is 15 amino acids long. Germline CDR1 reads SGHRS; CDR2 reads YFSETQ. CDR3 residues: CASSYFTGSRDEAFF. The CDR3 bases are TGCGCCAGCAGTTATTTTACAGGGAGTCGCGATGAAGCTTTCTTT.

The chain employs TRBV5-1 and TRBJ1-1, with D perhaps TRBD1 (6 bases). V was trimmed by 4 bases and J by 10 bases, leaving 17 bases between them. This CDR3 comprises 13 residues. Germline loops: CDR1 SGHRS, CDR2 YFSETQ. CDR3 protein: CASSDMQGLGAFF. CDR3 sequence (DNA): TGCGCCAGCAGCGATATGCAGGGGCTTGGAGCTTTCTTT.

The chain joins TRBV5-4 to TRBJ2-1; TRBD2 matches 15 bases. The trim removed 4 bases at V and 0 bases at J, leaving 2 bases unmatched. This CDR3 spans 17 amino acids. Germline V gives CDR1 SGHNT, CDR2 YYREEE (reference sequence). The CDR3 region has the DNA TGTGCCAGCAGCCGGACTAGCGGGGGGGCCTCCTACAATGAGCAGTTCTTC. This encodes CASSRTSGGASYNEQFF. The full variable domain, completed using reference TRBV5-4 and TRBJ2-1, is ETGVTQSPTHLIKTRGQQVTLRCSSQSGHNTVSWYQQALGQGPQFIFQYYREEENGRGNFPPRFSGLQFPNYSSELNVNALELDDSALYLCASSRTSGGASYNEQFFGPGTRLTVL.

The chain has TRBV7-3 and TRBJ2-5; 10 nucleotides agree with TRBD2. Germline assignment: CDR1 SGHTA and CDR2 FQGTGA. Trimming removed 5 bases from V and 4 bases from J; junction bases left unmatched: 13. The CDR3 is 17 residues long. In DNA form, the CDR3 reads TGTGCCAGCAGCCCCCCCGGGGTAGCGGGGGGCATAGAGACCCAGTACTTC. It encodes CASSPPGVAGGIETQYF.